This T cell receptor (beta chain) was identified in a study of cytomegalovirus exposure and HLA in healthy donors. Background on the study: Among the roughly 380 donors who were genotyped, approximately 83% fell in the genetic ancestry cluster that is associated with self-reported Caucasian donors.

This clone has a single count. Its antigen is unknown. The CDR3 sequence is 14 residues long. Germline CDR1 and CDR2: WSHSY and SAAADI. Losses at the gene ends were 8 bases for V and 6 bases for J; bases not matched to a gene: 12. 60 Vbeta and 13 Jbeta primers were used in PCR. The method was immunoSEQ multiplex PCR; TCRdb's version includes in-frame clones alone and lacks a portion of them. The sample lists 55,000 to 80,000 clones; roughly 74% were seen once. Overall study findings and caveats: Within the data, a cluster of highly shared sequence variants was likely a sequencing artifact. HLA allele associations emerged for 16,951 TCR beta sequences in a later analysis, at 0.05 false discovery rate.

The sample consisted of PBMCs. The V gene is TRBV10-2, the J gene TRBJ1-1; 7 nucleotides match TRBD1. This clonotype originated in a woman aged 30 to 39 in good health and CMV-seropositive. The CDR3 here is CASGSRQGGSEAFF. CDR3 nucleotide sequence: TGCGCCAGCGGCTCACGCCAGGGGGGCTCTGAAGCTTTCTTT.